These T cell receptor beta chains were read from a single sample in a study of blood T cell repertoires in COVID-19. The protocol was immunoSEQ multiplex PCR, while the TCRdb copy is restricted to in-frame clones and leaves out a portion. Among about 200,000 clones listed, roughly 80% were seen once. Sequencing was carried out using peripheral blood. The receptors here all came from a human donor in a cohort sampled during active COVID-19. Both conserved end residues are part of each CDR3. The D gene is left open where the match is weak. Clone size, where shown, is once, few, many, or a class for clones that have expanded.

cdr3_aa cdr3_nt j_call v_call clone_size d_call
CASSLHTGPLRYGYTF TGCGCCAGCAGCCTACACACAGGCCCACTCCGCTATGGCTACACCTTC TRBJ1-2 TRBV4-3 once -
CASSLGQGTSTEAFF TGTGCCAGCAGCTTAGGGCAGGGTACGAGCACTGAAGCTTTCTTT TRBJ1-1 TRBV7-9 - -
CASSLSSAVNTEAFF TGTGCCAGCAGCTTAAGTTCTGCGGTGAACACTGAAGCTTTCTTT TRBJ1-1 TRBV11-2 - -
CASSLGDRANEQYF TGCGCCAGCAGCTTGGGTGACAGGGCTAACGAGCAGTACTTC TRBJ2-7 TRBV5-1 - TRBD1
CATSRGRDRGGTNTEAFF TGTGCCACCAGCAGGGGTAGGGACAGGGGTGGGACGAACACTGAAGCTTTCTTT TRBJ1-1 TRBV15 - TRBD1
CASSFLWTGGSYEQYF TGTGCCAGCAGTTTTTTATGGACAGGGGGCTCCTACGAGCAGTACTTC TRBJ2-7 TRBV28 - TRBD1
CASSAGGAGEKLFF TGTGCCAGCAGTGCAGGGGGCGCGGGTGAAAAACTGTTTTTT TRBJ1-4 TRBV2 - TRBD1
CASSLVWRIYNEQFF TGTGCCAGCAGCTTAGTCTGGCGGATCTACAATGAGCAGTTCTTC TRBJ2-1 TRBV7-8 - -
CASSRTGKSSYEQYF TGTGCCAGCTCACGGACAGGGAAAAGCTCCTACGAGCAGTACTTC TRBJ2-7 TRBV18 - TRBD1
CASSPRPGSSGAYEQYF TGTGCCAGCTCACCAAGGCCCGGGTCTTCTGGAGCCTACGAGCAGTACTTC TRBJ2-7 TRBV18 - -
CASTPGGSRTDTQYF TGTGCCAGCACTCCAGGGGGGTCTAGAACGGATACGCAGTATTTT TRBJ2-3 TRBV6-5 once -
CASSQDPNRGVSHQPQHF TGCGCCAGCAGCCAAGATCCGAACCGGGGGGTCTCCCATCAGCCCCAGCATTTT TRBJ1-5 TRBV4-1 - -
CASSIAQGAWSNQPQHF TGTGCCAGTAGTATAGCTCAGGGGGCTTGGAGCAATCAGCCCCAGCATTTT TRBJ1-5 TRBV19 - TRBD1
CASSIGQGPSNQPQHF TGCGCCAGCAGCATCGGACAGGGGCCCTCAAATCAGCCCCAGCATTTT TRBJ1-5 TRBV4-1 - TRBD1
CAISGGLAGVSYNEQFF TGTGCCATCAGTGGGGGACTAGCGGGGGTGTCCTACAATGAGCAGTTCTTC TRBJ2-1 TRBV10-3 - TRBD2
CASSPGTSGAAYEQYF TGCGCCAGCAGCCCTGGGACTAGCGGGGCCGCCTACGAGCAGTACTTC TRBJ2-7 TRBV4-1 - TRBD2
CSVSGTSGRAEYEQYF TGCAGCGTTTCCGGGACTAGCGGGAGGGCCGAATACGAGCAGTACTTC TRBJ2-7 TRBV29-1 - TRBD2
CASSLATSGYNIQYF TGTGCCAGCAGCTTGGCGACTAGCGGGTACAACATTCAGTACTTC TRBJ2-4 TRBV5-6 - TRBD2
CASSERDRVVAGANVLTF TGCGCCAGCAGTGAGAGGGACAGGGTTGTGGCTGGGGCCAACGTCCTGACTTTC TRBJ2-6 TRBV10-2 - TRBD1
CASSLSRGRGRNEQFF TGTGCCAGCAGCTTAAGTCGCGGGAGGGGTCGGAATGAGCAGTTCTTC TRBJ2-1 TRBV7-8 - TRBD2
CASSRVTGTGSWNEQYF TGTGCCAGCTCAAGGGTGACCGGGACAGGGTCTTGGAACGAGCAGTACTTC TRBJ2-7 TRBV18 - TRBD1
CASRTPGTGGGYTF TGTGCCAGCAGGACCCCCGGGACAGGGGGTGGCTACACCTTC TRBJ1-2 TRBV27 once TRBD1
CASSFGGASGNTIYF TGTGCCAGCAGTTTCGGGGGGGCGTCCGGAAACACCATATATTTT TRBJ1-3 TRBV28 - -
CASSSLSTGIRYGYTF TGTGCCAGCAGTTCCCTATCGACAGGGATCCGCTATGGCTACACCTTC TRBJ1-2 TRBV28 - TRBD1
CASRDRGLAGNTIYF TGTGCCAGCAGGGACAGGGGTTTAGCTGGAAACACCATATATTTT TRBJ1-3 TRBV6-5 - TRBD1
CSVKSGISGSTGELFF TGCAGCGTCAAATCGGGGATTAGCGGATCCACCGGGGAGCTGTTTTTT TRBJ2-2 TRBV29-1 - -
CASSLGDRDYNEQFF TGTGCCAGCAGCTTAGGGGACAGGGACTACAATGAGCAGTTCTTC TRBJ2-1 TRBV11-2 once TRBD1
CASSQVWGTDPFF TGTGCCAGCAGCCAAGTCTGGGGGACAGACCCGTTCTTC TRBJ2-1 TRBV14 - TRBD1
CASSATSGVQETQYF TGTGCCAGCTCAGCGACTAGCGGGGTCCAAGAGACCCAGTACTTC TRBJ2-5 TRBV18 - TRBD2
CASSQVPAGESYEQYF TGTGCCAGCAGCCAAGTGCCAGCGGGGGAGTCCTACGAGCAGTACTTC TRBJ2-7 TRBV4-2 - TRBD2
CASSSGLSNQPQHF TGTGCCAGCAGTTCGGGACTCAGCAATCAGCCCCAGCATTTT TRBJ1-5 TRBV2 once -
CASAKAPSRYEQYF TGTGCCAGCGCCAAGGCACCATCTCGCTACGAGCAGTACTTC TRBJ2-7 TRBV7-9 once -
CASSQTGRNTEAFF TGTGCCAGCAGCCAGACAGGTCGGAACACTGAAGCTTTCTTT TRBJ1-1 TRBV16 - -
CASTHRDRTYEQYF TGTGCCAGTACTCACCGGGACAGAACCTACGAGCAGTACTTC TRBJ2-7 TRBV7-2 - TRBD1
CASSRQPTEAFF TGTGCCAGCAGCCGACAGCCCACTGAAGCTTTCTTT TRBJ1-1 TRBV11-1 - -
CASSVGQGGEQYF TGTGCCAGCAGCGTAGGGCAGGGCGGCGAGCAGTACTTC TRBJ2-7 TRBV9 - -
CASSVQIITYEQYF TGTGCCAGTAGTGTACAGATAATCACCTACGAGCAGTACTTC TRBJ2-7 TRBV19 few -
CASSFLSGWFF TGTGCCAGCAGTTTCCTATCAGGTTGGTTCTTC TRBJ2-1 TRBV28 - -
CASRSLAGLNTGELFF TGTGCCAGCAGAAGCTTAGCGGGACTAAACACCGGGGAGCTGTTTTTT TRBJ2-2 TRBV27 - TRBD2
CASINLGGQTAFF TGTGCCAGCATTAACCTTGGGGGACAGACTGCTTTCTTT TRBJ1-1 TRBV7-9 - TRBD1
CASNTGVPSGANVLTF TGTGCCAGTAACACAGGGGTCCCCTCTGGGGCCAACGTCCTGACTTTC TRBJ2-6 TRBV19 - TRBD1
CASSHGGGWTEAFF TGTGCCAGTAGTCATGGGGGCGGATGGACTGAAGCTTTCTTT TRBJ1-1 TRBV19 few -
CTSSPLGAGGETQYF TGCACCAGCAGCCCCCTGGGCGCGGGGGGGGAGACCCAGTACTTC TRBJ2-5 TRBV1 - -
CASSLWRNEQYF TGTGCCAGCAGTTTGTGGCGGAACGAGCAGTACTTC TRBJ2-7 TRBV12-3/TRBV12-4 - -
CASSLSHSGGTF TGTGCCAGCAGTTTATCGCACAGCGGCGGCACCTTC TRBJ1-2 TRBV28 - -